This T cell receptor beta chain derives from a study of monozygotic twins with inflammatory bowel disease. TCRdb derives one entry per CDR3 protein from the 5' RACE reads, leaving out DNA. This repertoire includes around 220,000 distinct CDR3 sequences. Study-wide results and limits: No single strong signal or clonotype associated with IBD was supported.

From germline, CDR1 is LNHNV and CDR2 YYDKDF (reference sequence). The CDR3 loop spans 18 amino acids. About this clonotype: Antigen: not known.

The sequenced sample consisted of blood. The receptor was derived from a human donor with ulcerative colitis or Crohn's disease, or a healthy co-twin of an affected twin (not recorded which). The chain employs TRBV15 and TRBJ2-3; TCRdb's D gene call, TRBD2, goes unchecked for lack of DNA. The CDR3 here is CATSRGGTSGAAGDTQYF.